This TCR beta chain was recovered during a study of ipilimumab plus nivolumab after autologous stem cell transplantation. Assay used: immunoSEQ multiplex PCR; TCRdb lists only in-frame clones, some missing. The sample lists a few thousand clones, approximately 76% occurring once. This CDR3 spans 15 amino acids. The germline CDR1 and CDR2 sequences are SGHVS and FNYEAQ. V was cut by 4 bases and J by 4 bases, with 17 bases left in between. This clone was seen a few times. Sequenced here: PBMCs, sampled in a trial of ipilimumab plus nivolumab as post-transplant consolidation. This chain links TRBV7-6 with TRBJ2-7; D unresolved. The sequence was collected from a male donor with multiple myeloma. CDR3: CASSSRAPQRYEQYF. The CDR3 bases are TGTGCCAGCAGCTCCCGAGCGCCCCAGCGATACGAGCAGTACTTC.